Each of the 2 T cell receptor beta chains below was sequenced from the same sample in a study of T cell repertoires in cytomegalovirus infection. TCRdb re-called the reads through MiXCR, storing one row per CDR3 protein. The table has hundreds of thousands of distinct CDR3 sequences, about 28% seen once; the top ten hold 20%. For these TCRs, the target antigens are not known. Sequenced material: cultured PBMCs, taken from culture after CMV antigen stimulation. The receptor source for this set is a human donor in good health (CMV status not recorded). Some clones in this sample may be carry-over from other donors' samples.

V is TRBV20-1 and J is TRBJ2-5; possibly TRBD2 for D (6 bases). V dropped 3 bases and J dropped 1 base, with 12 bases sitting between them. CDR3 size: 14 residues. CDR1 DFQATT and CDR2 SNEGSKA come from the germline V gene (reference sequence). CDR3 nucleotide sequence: TGCAGTGCTAGGGGACTGGTTCTCCAAGAGACCCAGTACTTC. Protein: CSARGLVLQETQYF.

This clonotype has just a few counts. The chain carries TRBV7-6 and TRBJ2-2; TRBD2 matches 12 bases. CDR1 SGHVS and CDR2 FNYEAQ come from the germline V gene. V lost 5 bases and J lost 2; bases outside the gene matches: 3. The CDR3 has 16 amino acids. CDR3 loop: CASSDGLAGNTGELFF. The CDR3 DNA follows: TGTGCCAGCAGCGACGGACTAGCGGGAAACACCGGGGAGCTGTTTTTT.